This passage covers 18 T cell receptor beta chains from one sample sequenced in a study of blood T cell repertoires in COVID-19. Data came from immunoSEQ multiplex PCR; TCRdb stores just in-frame clones and leaves some out. This sample has tens of thousands of clones, with around 86% found just once. The specimen sequenced was peripheral blood. These receptors all come from a human donor in a cohort sampled during active COVID-19.

V is TRBV30 and J is TRBJ1-1, with D unclear. The germline V gene has CDR1 GTSNPN and CDR2 SVGIG (reference sequence). This CDR3 has 12 residues. With 1 base removed from V and 7 bases from J, the gap between germline ends came to 10 bases. The CDR3 bases are TGTGCCTGGAGTGAAGAGAGGCTTGAAGCTTTCTTT. It yields the protein CAWSEERLEAFF. Full variable domain (remainder filled in from reference TRBV30 and TRBJ1-1): SQTIHQWPATLVQPVGSPLSLECTVEGTSNPNLYWYRQAAGRGLQLLFYSVGIGQISSEVPQNLSASRPQDRQFILSSKKLLLSDSGFYLCAWSEERLEAFFGQGTRLTVV.

This rearrangement joins TRBV19 to TRBJ1-2; D may be TRBD1 (6 bases). Germline CDR1 LNHDA, CDR2 SQIVND (reference sequence). V was clipped by 7 bases and J by 2 bases, with 14 bases between them. The CDR3 totals 14 residues. The CDR3 DNA follows: TGTGCCAGTAAGTCCGCCGGGACAAACTATGGCTACACCTTC. Translation: CASKSAGTNYGYTF.

The chain is built from TRBV20-1 and TRBJ1-6; no firm D call. The germline V and J ends were trimmed by 3 bases and 3 bases, with 6 bases remaining between them. The germline V gene has CDR1 DFQATT and CDR2 SNEGSKA (reference sequence). CDR3 length equals 13 residues. CDR3 sequence (DNA): TGCAGTGCTAGTTTTCACTATAATTCACCCCTCCACTTT. Translated: CSASFHYNSPLHF.

J is TRBJ2-2 and V is TRBV5-1; perhaps TRBD1 as D (5 bases). The CDR3 length is 16 residues. V was cut by 1 base and J by 1 base, with 11 bases left in between. Germline V CDR1 and CDR2: SGHRS, YFSETQ. CDR3 bases: TGCGCCAGCAGCTTGAGCAGGGTAGAGAACACCGGGGAGCTGTTTTTT. This sequence encodes CASSLSRVENTGELFF.

The chain combines TRBV10-1 with TRBJ2-7; TRBD1 matches 7 bases. The V segment lost 6 bases and the J segment 1 base; nucleotides outside the gene matches: 12. CDR3 length: 16 amino acids. Germline V gene sequence: CDR1 WNHNN, CDR2 SYGVQD (reference sequence). The CDR3 sequence is CASSNYMTGSSYEQYF. The CDR3 DNA follows: TGCGCCAGCAGCAATTATATGACAGGGTCTTCCTACGAGCAGTACTTC.

The chain is built from TRBV6-5 and TRBJ2-3; 9 bases fit TRBD2. This CDR3 has 13 amino acids. The germline V gene encodes CDR1 MNHEY and CDR2 SVGAGI. Trimming at V came to 6 bases and at J to 5 bases, leaving 3 bases not matched to a gene. CDR3 DNA: TGTGCCAGCAGCATTAGCGGGAGAGATACGCAGTATTTT. Amino acid sequence: CASSISGRDTQYF.

The V call is TRBV5-1, the J call TRBJ2-1; TRBD2 matches 10 bases. Germline CDR1 is SGHRS and CDR2 is YFSETQ. The CDR3 consists of 16 residues. V lost 4 bases to trimming and J lost 4 bases; unmatched junction nucleotides: 8. CDR3 sequence: CASSPLAGVTYNEQFF. The CDR3 DNA reads TGCGCCAGCAGCCCCCTAGCGGGAGTCACGTACAATGAGCAGTTCTTC.

This sequence joins TRBV7-2 and TRBJ1-4; 7 nucleotides agree with TRBD1. With V trimmed by 5 bases and J by 10 bases, 19 bases remained unmatched. This CDR3 has 17 amino acids. Germline V gene data show CDR1 as SGHTA and CDR2 as FQGNSA. CDR3 coding DNA: TGTGCCAGCAGCATGAGATCAACGACAGGGCTTCCCCGAAAACTGTTTTTT. Its protein product is CASSMRSTTGLPRKLFF.

V is TRBV6-5 and J is TRBJ2-7, with 8 bases identical to TRBD1. Germline V gene sequence: CDR1 MNHEY, CDR2 SVGAGI. CDR3 length: 15 amino acids. Trimming took 6 bases from V and 7 from J; bases not matched to a gene: 14. The CDR3 reads CASRSPTGEVGEQYF. The DNA for the CDR3 is TGTGCCAGCAGGTCACCGACAGGGGAGGTTGGGGAGCAGTACTTC.

CDR3: CASRRQGNTEAFF. The CDR3 DNA sequence: TGTGCCAGCAGGAGACAGGGGAACACTGAAGCTTTCTTT. This rearrangement joins TRBV6-5 to TRBJ1-1, with 7 bases aligning to TRBD1. CDR1 MNHEY and CDR2 SVGAGI come from the germline V gene. The length of the CDR3 is 13 residues. V dropped 6 bases and J dropped 1; count of bases not matched to a gene: 2.

The gene calls are TRBV3-1 (or the pseudogene TRBV3-2) and TRBJ2-3; D remains ambiguous. CDR1 is LGHDT, CDR2 YNNKEL, per germline (reference sequence). The CDR3 has 13 amino acids. With 1 base removed from V and 5 bases from J, the gap between germline ends came to 7 bases. The CDR3 loop reads CASSQVYKDTQYF. The CDR3, as DNA: TGTGCCAGCAGCCAAGTTTATAAAGATACGCAGTATTTT.

This chain uses TRBV18 with TRBJ2-7, with 8 positions matching TRBD1. This CDR3 region has 13 residues. V lost 4 bases, J lost 5 bases, and 4 bases stayed unmatched. Germline V gene data show CDR1 as KGHSH and CDR2 as LQKENI. The chain's CDR3 is CASSQNRGDEQYF. The CDR3 coding sequence is TGTGCCAGCTCACAAAACAGGGGGGACGAGCAGTACTTC.

The table lists this clone with a count of one. CDR3 sequence: CASRLGAGALQETQYF. In nucleotides, the CDR3 is TGCGCCAGCCGACTTGGGGCTGGAGCCCTCCAAGAGACCCAGTACTTC. The chain is built from TRBV5-1 and TRBJ2-5; D possibly corresponds to TRBD1 (5 bases). The CDR3 runs to 16 residues. Germline-derived CDR1 and CDR2 are SGHRS and YFSETQ. V lost 7 bases and J 1 base, leaving 20 bases between the germline ends.

The CDR3 reads CASSSRQGRTDTQYF. The CDR3, as DNA: TGTGCCAGCAGTTCCCGACAGGGTCGCACAGATACGCAGTATTTT. The chain recombines TRBV28 with TRBJ2-3; TRBD1 matches 7 bases. Germline CDR1 MDHEN, CDR2 SYDVKM. Trimming at V came to 4 bases and at J to 1 base, leaving 5 bases not matched to a gene. CDR3 length: 15 amino acids.

The rearrangement uses TRBV16 and TRBJ1-3; D gene uncertain. Trimming left V 0 bases short and J 1 base short, with 7 bases between. The germline CDR1 and CDR2 sequences are KGHSY and FQNENV. The CDR3 length is 15 residues. The DNA for the CDR3 is TGTGCCAGCAGCCAATCAGCGGGGTCTGGAAACACCATATATTTT. Translation gives CASSQSAGSGNTIYF.

The chain carries TRBV5-6 and TRBJ2-1; D possibly corresponds to TRBD1 (5 bases). V dropped 2 bases and J dropped 6 bases, with 9 bases sitting between them. The germline CDR1 and CDR2 sequences are SGHDT and YYEEEE. The CDR3 is 13 amino acids. CDR3 sequence: CASSFGAINEQFF. As DNA, the CDR3 is TGTGCCAGCAGCTTTGGGGCTATCAATGAGCAGTTCTTC.

The chain links TRBV12-5 to TRBJ2-2; a possible D gene is TRBD1 (5 bases). CDR3 size: 16 residues. CDR1 LGHNT and CDR2 FRNRAP come from the germline V gene. The V gene lost 0 bases and the J gene lost 6 bases, with 14 bases spanning the gap. The CDR3 coding sequence is TGTGCTAGTGGTTTGGTACCAGCAGGGCGCCCCGGGGAGCTGTTTTTT. As protein: CASGLVPAGRPGELFF.

This sequence joins TRBV11-3 and TRBJ2-2; TRBD2 aligns across 7 bases. This CDR3 contains 14 residues. The V and J ends lost 5 bases and 6 bases, in that order; junction bases with no gene match: 6. Germline CDR1 and CDR2: SGHNT and YENEEA. The CDR3 DNA reads as TGTGCCAGCAGCCTGGCCGCGGGAGCCGGGGAGCTGTTTTTT. Its translation is CASSLAAGAGELFF.